Presented here are 9 T cell receptor beta chains from one specimen sequenced in a study of a mutant IDH1 vaccine in newly diagnosed glioma. Time point defined: week 47, end of study. Topical imiquimod accompanied each vaccine dose, which consisted of 300 ug of mutant IDH1 20-mer peptide. Their recognized antigens are unknown. TCRdb's table, derived via immunoSEQ multiplex PCR, lists solely in-frame clones and lacks some. The profile shows roughly 32,000 clones, more than 70% of them singletons. Sequenced here: PBMCs, sampled from a glioma patient whose treatment included an IDH1 peptide vaccine. The source of these receptors is a man aged 40-49 years with glioma.

V usage is TRBV5-1 and J usage is TRBJ1-3, with D possibly matching TRBD1 (6 bases). Germline V CDR1 and CDR2: SGHRS, YFSETQ. CDR3 length equals 15 residues. The ends were cut back, 4 bases at V and 3 bases at J, with 14 bases in the middle. The CDR3 nucleotides are TGCGCCAGCAGCGCTACAGGGAGCGGTGGAAACACCATATATTTT. Its translation: CASSATGSGGNTIYF.

The chain has TRBV28 and TRBJ1-2; 8 bases agree with TRBD1. J was trimmed by 6 bases and V by 6 bases; bases with no gene match: 6. The length of the CDR3 is 13 residues. Germline CDR1 MDHEN, CDR2 SYDVKM. This CDR3 reads CASRPRGRDGYTF. CDR3 bases: TGTGCCAGCAGACCCAGGGGGCGTGATGGCTACACCTTC.

The chain recombines TRBV9 with TRBJ2-2; 9 bases fit TRBD1. V lost 1 base and J lost 7; bases outside the gene matches: 8. CDR1 is SGDLS and CDR2 is YYNGEE in the germline V gene. The CDR3 is 16 residues long. CDR3 bases: TGTGCCAGCAGCGTACTGGGGACAGGGCCTGGCGGGGAGCTGTTTTTT. Translated, it gives CASSVLGTGPGGELFF.

The genes are TRBV27 and TRBJ2-3; D is uncertain. Deletions cut 4 bases from V and 2 bases from J, with 10 bases between. This CDR3 is 14 amino acids long. Germline CDR1 MNHEY, CDR2 SMNVEV (reference sequence). CDR3 DNA: TGTGCCAGCAGTTCTCGCCGGTCCACAGATACGCAGTATTTT. This gives the protein CASSSRRSTDTQYF.

The chain recombines TRBV10-3 with TRBJ2-7; 9 bases are a match to TRBD2. CDR3 length equals 16 residues. J was trimmed by 7 bases and V by 3 bases; bases with no gene match: 13. The germline V gene encodes CDR1 ENHRY and CDR2 SYGVKD. This chain's CDR3 is CAISEWYKREEEEQYF. DNA for the CDR3: TGTGCCATCAGTGAATGGTATAAGCGGGAGGAGGAGGAGCAGTACTTC.

This clone was counted a single time. Different DNA sequences within this sample yield the same CDR3. The chain carries TRBV29-1 and TRBJ1-1; a possible D gene is TRBD1 (6 bases). Trimming took off 3 bases at V and 1 base at J, with 12 bases between the two ends. CDR1 and CDR2 (germline): SQVTM, ANQGSEA. The CDR3 contains 14 residues. The CDR3 sequence: CSVEIGGGNTEAFF. The CDR3 bases are TGCAGCGTTGAGATAGGGGGTGGGAACACTGAAGCTTTCTTT.

DNA for the CDR3: TGTGCCAGCAGCTCGGACAGGAACACTGAAGCTTTCTTT. Residues: CASSSDRNTEAFF. This sequence joins TRBV7-9 and TRBJ1-1, with D perhaps TRBD1 (6 bases). The CDR3 is 13 amino acids. Germline-derived CDR1 and CDR2 are SEHNR and FQNEAQ (reference sequence). Trimming took 4 bases from V and 1 from J, leaving 7 bases between them.

This chain connects TRBV6-1 to TRBJ1-1; D ambiguous. Between the trimmed V and J ends, which lost 4 bases and 5 bases, there was a span of 14 bases. Germline assignment: CDR1 MNHNS and CDR2 SASEGT. The CDR3 length is 14 residues. CDR3 bases: TGTGCCAGCAGTGCTCGAGAGGGCGATACTGAAGCTTTCTTT. This gives the protein CASSAREGDTEAFF.

The chain couples TRBV5-4 to TRBJ2-4; D might be TRBD1 (6 bases). The V gene lost 2 bases and the J gene lost 7 bases, with 10 bases spanning the gap. Germline V gene lookup returns CDR1 SGHNT and CDR2 YYREEE (reference sequence). This CDR3 spans 13 amino acids. This chain's CDR3 is CASSLAGVNIQYF. The CDR3 bases are TGTGCCAGCAGCTTAGCAGGGGTGAACATTCAGTACTTC.